This passage covers 14 T cell receptor beta chains from one sample sequenced in a study of T cells expressing NK-cell markers. TCRdb reprocessed the 5' RACE reads and reports one entry per CDR3 protein, with no DNA. The sample table sets out about 120,000 distinct CDR3 sequences. Input material: blood T cells: a sorted CD56 or NKG2C T cell subset, CD4+ or CD8+ T cells, or bulk PBMC T cells (not recorded which). The receptors originated from a woman between 18 and 70 years old in good health.

The chain couples TRBV6-4 to TRBJ2-1; without DNA, the TCRdb call of TRBD2 cannot be checked. The CDR3 spans 16 residues. CDR1 and CDR2 (germline): MRHNA, SNTAGT. The CDR3 is CASSDSGLAGRDEQFF.

The chain employs TRBV4-3 and TRBJ2-1; TCRdb's assignment of TRBD2 cannot be checked, as there is no DNA. The CDR3 totals 14 residues. Germline values: CDR1 LGHNA, CDR2 YSLEER. The CDR3 sequence: CASSQAAGTYEQFF.

Here the CDR3 reads CASSLDAGSSYNSPLHF. The chain uses TRBV12-3 or TRBV12-4 and TRBJ1-6. The CDR3 runs 17 residues.

This chain uses TRBV4-1 with TRBJ2-3. CDR1 and CDR2 (germline): MGHRA, YSYEKL. This CDR3 region has 12 residues. The CDR3 reads CASSQATDTQYF.

CDR3 in amino acids: CATSERTSGVPTDTQYF. V and J are TRBV24-1 and TRBJ2-3; TCRdb gives TRBD2 as the D gene, but with no DNA this cannot be confirmed. CDR3 size: 17 residues. Germline CDR1 and CDR2: KGHDR and SFDVKD.

The J gene is TRBJ1-3, the V gene TRBV18; TCRdb gives TRBD1 as the D gene, but with no DNA this cannot be confirmed. The CDR3 has 14 residues. Germline values: CDR1 KGHSH, CDR2 LQKENI. The CDR3 sequence is CASSPKDSRNTIYF.

The chain has TRBV4-3 and TRBJ2-3; TCRdb's D call of TRBD1 is untestable without DNA. The CDR3 spans 16 residues. From germline, CDR1 is LGHNA and CDR2 YSLEER. The CDR3 region is CASSQDGGSYTDTQYF.

This chain connects TRBV19 to TRBJ1-1. The CDR3 contains 11 residues. Germline V gives CDR1 LNHDA, CDR2 SQIVND (reference sequence). The CDR3 is CASGPNTEAFF.

The chain is built from TRBV7-9 and TRBJ2-2; TCRdb reports TRBD1, a call that lacks DNA to check it against. The germline V gene encodes CDR1 SEHNR and CDR2 FQNEAQ (reference sequence). The CDR3 has 16 amino acids. CDR3 residues: CASSFLRGTNTGELFF.

CDR3 in amino acids: CASSVGGDTQYF. This sequence joins TRBV9 and TRBJ2-3; no DNA is available, so the TRBD1 call from TCRdb remains unchecked. The CDR3 extends over 12 amino acids. Germline V gene data show CDR1 as SGDLS and CDR2 as YYNGEE. The full variable domain, with the rest looked up from reference TRBV9 and TRBJ2-3, is DSGVTQTPKHLITATGQRVTLRCSPRSGDLSVYWYQQSLDQGLQFLIQYYNGEERAKGNILERFSAQQFPDLHSELNLSSLELGDSALYFCASSVGGDTQYFGPGTRLTVL.

The chain recombines TRBV21-1 with TRBJ2-1; checking the TCRdb D call of TRBD1 is not possible without DNA. TRBV21-1 has pseudogene status. The CDR3 covers 18 residues. The CDR3 loop is CASSNAKGRLASYNEQFF.

This chain connects TRBV6-5 to TRBJ1-6; TCRdb selects TRBD1, and the lack of DNA leaves this call unchecked. CDR3 length: 16 residues. The V gene's germline CDR1 is MNHEY and CDR2 SVGAGI. This CDR3 reads CASSYAQGAYNSPLHF.

The chain links TRBV12-3 or TRBV12-4 to TRBJ2-3. The CDR3 extends over 13 amino acids. The CDR3 is CASSLLVTDTQYF.

The rearrangement links TRBV7-9 to TRBJ2-5. The CDR3 runs 12 residues. Germline CDR1 and CDR2: SEHNR and FQNEAQ (reference sequence). The CDR3 sequence: CASSWAQETQYF.